The 27 T cell receptor beta chains listed next were all sequenced from one sample in a study of CD8 T cells in Susac syndrome. RNA in amounts of roughly 0.5 to 1 ug was reverse transcribed with random hexamers. One entry per CDR3 protein, called by TCRdb with MiXCR from the immunoSEQ multiplex PCR reads. The data contain approximately 160,000 distinct CDR3 sequences, 85% to 95% of them singletons. The sample comprised CD4+ T cells from PBMCs. The receptors here all came from a human donor in good health.

The CDR3 DNA reads TGCAGCGTTGAAATGCAGGCCAGCACTGAAGCTTTCTTT. It specifies CSVEMQASTEAFF. The chain combines TRBV29-1 with TRBJ1-1; D not resolved. The CDR3 covers 13 residues. Germline V gives CDR1 SQVTM, CDR2 ANQGSEA. Trimming took off 2 bases at V and 4 bases at J, with 11 bases between the two ends.

The chain employs TRBV6-1 and TRBJ2-7, with a tentative D call TRBD2 (5 bases). V dropped 2 bases and J dropped 0 bases, with 8 bases sitting between them. The CDR3 is 14 residues long. Germline CDR1 MNHNS, CDR2 SASEGT. CDR3 bases: TGTGCCAGCAGTGAAAGCGGCAGCTCCTACGAGCAGTACTTC. It codes for CASSESGSSYEQYF.

This chain links TRBV20-1 with TRBJ1-6; 7 positions match TRBD1. CDR3 length equals 10 residues. Germline CDR1 reads DFQATT; CDR2 reads SNEGSKA (reference sequence). Losses at the gene ends were 4 bases for V and 14 bases for J; bases not matched to a gene: 2. CDR3 amino acids: CSAMDRTLHF. The CDR3 nucleotides read TGCAGTGCTATGGACAGGACCCTCCACTTT.

This chain joins TRBV20-1 and TRBJ2-2, with unresolved D. V gave up 3 bases and J gave up 0 bases, with 5 bases separating them. Germline V gene data show CDR1 as DFQATT and CDR2 as SNEGSKA (reference sequence). CDR3 size: 13 residues. The CDR3 nucleotides are TGCAGTGCTAGGGTTGCGAACACCGGGGAGCTGTTTTTT. Its translation is CSARVANTGELFF.

The chain links TRBV2 to TRBJ2-6; the D is unclear. Per the germline V gene, CDR1 is SNHLY and CDR2 is FYNNEI. The CDR3 spans 10 residues. CDR3 protein: CSSGANVLTF. CDR3 DNA: TGTAGCTCTGGGGCCAACGTCCTGACTTTC.

In nucleotides, the CDR3 is TGTGCCAGCAGTTACTCGGATGAGGAGGGAAAAGCTTTCTTT. Its protein product is CASSYSDEEGKAFF. The chain joins TRBV6-5 to TRBJ1-1; D is uncertain. Per germline, CDR1 MNHEY and CDR2 SVGAGI. The CDR3 has 14 amino acids. Deletions cut 0 bases from V and 9 bases from J, with 14 bases between.

The chain joins TRBV9 to TRBJ1-4; D is unclear. The CDR3 runs to 16 residues. Trimming cost V 2 bases and J 8 bases, with 19 bases left between them. The V gene's germline CDR1 is SGDLS and CDR2 YYNGEE. In DNA, the CDR3 is TGTGCCAGCAGCGTTAACATGGATGGCGGTCAGGAAAAACTGTTTTTT. Residues: CASSVNMDGGQEKLFF. The full variable domain, completed using reference TRBV9 and TRBJ1-4, is DSGVTQTPKHLITATGQRVTLRCSPRSGDLSVYWYQQSLDQGLQFLIQYYNGEERAKGNILERFSAQQFPDLHSELNLSSLELGDSALYFCASSVNMDGGQEKLFFGSGTQLSVL.

The CDR3 DNA sequence: TGCAGCGTTGACCTAACTAGCGCGGAAGAGACCCAGTACTTC. This gives the protein CSVDLTSAEETQYF. The V and J genes are TRBV29-1 and TRBJ2-5; TRBD2 aligns across 7 bases. From germline, CDR1 is SQVTM and CDR2 ANQGSEA. The CDR3 consists of 14 residues. V lost 3 bases and J lost 3; bases outside the gene matches: 7.

The V call is TRBV5-1, the J call TRBJ1-1; D unresolved. This CDR3 is built from 16 residues. The V and J ends lost 0 bases and 0 bases respectively, with 12 bases between them. Germline CDR1 and CDR2: SGHRS and YFSETQ. DNA of the CDR3: TGCGCCAGCAGCTTGGGAGTAGCTTACATGAACACTGAAGCTTTCTTT. It codes for CASSLGVAYMNTEAFF.

The rearrangement links TRBV10-3 to TRBJ2-5; D is undetermined. Germline CDR1 is ENHRY and CDR2 is SYGVKD. The CDR3 runs to 12 residues. Trimming shortened V by 8 bases and J by 0 bases, and 7 bases separated the two germline ends. The DNA of the CDR3 is TGTGCCATCTCCTTGGACCAAGAGACCCAGTACTTC. It encodes CAISLDQETQYF.

V is TRBV7-6 and J is TRBJ2-5, with D unclear. Per germline, CDR1 SGHVS and CDR2 FNYEAQ. Trimming shortened V by 5 bases and J by 5 bases, and 12 bases separated the two germline ends. This CDR3 has 13 amino acids. The chain's CDR3 is CASSPRYFETQYF. The CDR3 DNA sequence: TGTGCCAGCAGCCCCAGGTACTTCGAGACCCAGTACTTC.

The sample holds one count of this clonotype. The V and J genes are TRBV7-2 and TRBJ1-6; possible D gene TRBD1, 6 bases. CDR1 SGHTA and CDR2 FQGNSA come from the germline V gene. The V gene lost 2 bases and the J gene lost 8 bases, with 13 bases spanning the gap. This CDR3 spans 15 amino acids. This chain's CDR3 is CASSLQGPGDSPLHF. Written as DNA, the CDR3 is TGTGCCAGCAGCTTACAGGGGCCCGGGGATTCACCCCTCCACTTT.

V gene TRBV19 combines with J gene TRBJ2-2, with 7 bases identical to TRBD1. Germline-derived CDR1 and CDR2 are LNHDA and SQIVND (reference sequence). The CDR3 consists of 14 residues. J was trimmed by 3 bases and V by 6 bases; bases with no gene match: 4. The chain's CDR3 is CASSSTGYTGELFF. The CDR3 nucleotides are TGTGCCAGTAGCTCGACAGGGTACACCGGGGAGCTGTTTTTT.

The chain recombines TRBV5-1 with TRBJ1-1; the match to TRBD1 covers 7 bases. Trimming at V came to 4 bases and at J to 5 bases, leaving 8 bases not matched to a gene. Germline loops: CDR1 SGHRS, CDR2 YFSETQ. CDR3 size: 14 residues. The CDR3 is CASSIQGGETEAFF. CDR3 DNA: TGCGCCAGCAGCATTCAGGGGGGCGAGACTGAAGCTTTCTTT.

This sequence joins TRBV6-6 and TRBJ2-5; D is tentatively TRBD1 or TRBD2 (6 bases each). CDR1 MNHNY and CDR2 SVGAGI come from the germline V gene (reference sequence). Trimming took 5 bases from V and 5 from J, leaving 9 bases between them. The CDR3 has 12 amino acids. CDR3 sequence (DNA): TGTGCCAGCAGTCCGGGGGCCGAGACCCAGTACTTC. Its protein is CASSPGAETQYF.

The chain combines TRBV12-3 or TRBV12-4 with TRBJ1-1; 7 bases are shared with TRBD1. The ends lost 6 bases at V and 3 bases at J; junction bases unmatched: 10. This CDR3 spans 15 amino acids. The CDR3 region is CASSLYIDRDTEAFF. In nucleotides, the CDR3 is TGTGCCAGCAGCCTTTACATTGACAGGGACACTGAAGCTTTCTTT.

The CDR3 is CASSSPTGANDYEQYF. In DNA, the CDR3 is TGTGCCAGCAGTTCCCCGACAGGGGCGAACGACTACGAGCAGTACTTC. The rearrangement uses TRBV6-6 and TRBJ2-7; 8 bases are a match to TRBD1. The CDR3 is made up of 16 amino acids. With V trimmed by 4 bases and J by 3 bases, 11 bases remained unmatched. Per germline, CDR1 MNHNY and CDR2 SVGAGI (reference sequence).

J is TRBJ1-1 and V is TRBV29-1; 8 nucleotides align to TRBD1. The CDR3 is made up of 13 amino acids. The V and J ends lost 8 bases and 6 bases, in that order; junction bases with no gene match: 11. Germline V gene lookup returns CDR1 SQVTM and CDR2 ANQGSEA. CDR3 DNA: TGCAGCTCCACAGGGGGGATCGGCTCTGAAGCTTTCTTT. Amino acid sequence: CSSTGGIGSEAFF.

The chain combines TRBV5-1 with TRBJ2-3; TRBD2 agrees at 8 bases. V shed 4 bases and J 6 bases; nucleotides not matched to a gene: 7. The CDR3 totals 14 residues. In germline, CDR1 is SGHRS, CDR2 YFSETQ. The CDR3 DNA sequence: TGCGCCAGCAGCCCACAGACTAGCGTGGATACGCAGTATTTT. Its translation is CASSPQTSVDTQYF. Variable domain in full (rest from reference TRBV5-1 and TRBJ2-3): KAGVTQTPRYLIKTRGQQVTLSCSPISGHRSVSWYQQTPGQGLQFLFEYFSETQRNKGNFPGRFSGRQFSNSRSEMNVSTLELGDSALYLCASSPQTSVDTQYFGPGTRLTVL.

This clonotype was found a few times. One end of the junction is discordant with germline, which a read error may explain. V usage is TRBV7-6 and J usage is TRBJ2-5; 10 bases agree with TRBD1. The CDR3 length is 15 residues. Germline loops: CDR1 SGHVS, CDR2 FNYEAQ. This CDR3 is CASSPWTGGTETQYF. In DNA, the CDR3 is TGTGCCAGCAGCCCGTGGACAGGGGGTACAGAGACTCAGTACTTC. Full variable domain (remainder filled in from reference TRBV7-6 and TRBJ2-5): GAGVSQSPRYKVTKRGQDVALRCDPISGHVSLYWYRQALGQGPEFLTYFNYEAQQDKSGLPNDRFSAERPEGSISTLTIQRTEQRDSAMYRCASSPWTGGTETQYFGPGTRLLVL.

This chain connects TRBV10-3 to TRBJ1-1; perhaps TRBD1 as D (5 bases). The CDR3 extends over 13 amino acids. Trimming pared 5 bases from V and 11 bases from J, leaving 18 bases between. Germline V CDR1 and CDR2: ENHRY, SYGVKD. CDR3 in DNA: TGTGCCATCAGTCCGGGTGGGGCAGGGCGCGCTTTCTTT. Amino acids: CAISPGGAGRAFF.

V gene TRBV19 combines with J gene TRBJ2-5; 9 bases agree with TRBD1. V was clipped by 4 bases and J by 4 bases; unmatched bases: 1. In germline, CDR1 is LNHDA, CDR2 SQIVND (reference sequence). The CDR3 spans 13 residues. CDR3 sequence reads: CASSKDRGETQYF. CDR3 nucleotides: TGTGCCAGTAGTAAGGACAGGGGAGAGACCCAGTACTTC. The whole variable domain, remainder taken from reference TRBV19 and TRBJ2-5, is DGGITQSPKYLFRKEGQNVTLSCEQNLNHDAMYWYRQDPGQGLRLIYYSQIVNDFQKGDIAEGYSVSREKKESFPLTVTSAQKNPTAFYLCASSKDRGETQYFGPGTRLLVL.

The genes are TRBV10-1 and TRBJ2-5; possible D gene TRBD2, 5 bases. This CDR3 comprises 14 residues. Between the trimmed V and J ends, which lost 0 bases and 2 bases, there was a span of 7 bases. Germline loops: CDR1 WNHNN, CDR2 SYGVQD (reference sequence). The CDR3 loop is CASSESSGQETQYF. Here the CDR3 DNA reads TGCGCCAGCAGTGAGTCGTCGGGACAAGAGACCCAGTACTTC.

The gene calls are TRBV20-1 and TRBJ2-1; 7 nucleotides match TRBD2. The CDR3 loop spans 14 amino acids. The germline gives CDR1 DFQATT, CDR2 SNEGSKA (reference sequence). The trim removed 6 bases at V and 0 bases at J, leaving 5 bases unmatched. As DNA, the CDR3 is TGCAGTGCACTATGGGGGGGCTCCTACAATGAGCAGTTCTTC. Translated: CSALWGGSYNEQFF.

The J gene is TRBJ2-3, the V gene TRBV6-5; no firm D call. Per germline, CDR1 MNHEY and CDR2 SVGAGI. Between the trimmed V and J ends, which lost 2 bases and 2 bases, there was a span of 5 bases. The CDR3 sequence is 13 residues long. CDR3 nucleotides: TGTGCCAGCAGTTACGGGGTCACAGATACGCAGTATTTT. It is translated as CASSYGVTDTQYF.

V is TRBV11-2 and J is TRBJ1-1; D is unresolved. The CDR3 totals 14 residues. Germline V gives CDR1 SGHAT, CDR2 FQNNGV. V lost 1 base and J 1 base, leaving 7 bases between the germline ends. The chain's CDR3 is CASSLGHRNTEAFF. CDR3 bases: TGTGCCAGCAGCTTAGGCCACAGGAACACTGAAGCTTTCTTT.

The rearrangement uses TRBV15 and TRBJ2-2, with a possible D match to TRBD2 (6 bases). With 5 bases removed from V and 6 bases from J, the gap between germline ends came to 16 bases. The CDR3 sequence is 15 residues long. CDR1 LNHNV and CDR2 YYDKDF come from the germline V gene (reference sequence). The CDR3 is CATSLGLNQAGELFF. CDR3 sequence (DNA): TGTGCCACCAGCCTGGGACTCAACCAGGCCGGGGAGCTGTTTTTT.